This section outlines one T cell receptor (beta chain) sequence together with its context. Its antigen is undetermined. This sample was taken from a study of CD8+ T cells in alopecia areata. Study-wide results and caveats: Greater clonality was observed in lesional scalp samples, especially alopecia totalis/universalis, versus normal scalp.

This CDR3 comprises 11 residues. Germline lookup yields CDR1 DFQATT and CDR2 SNEGSKA (reference sequence). Deletions cut 1 base from V and 4 bases from J, with 5 bases between. The sample's treatment: oral pan-JAK inhibitor, 5-10 mg twice daily. After isolation, RNA underwent reverse transcription to generate cDNA as the sequencing template. Repertoires were generated with immunoSEQ multiplex PCR, while TCRdb's copy carries only in-frame clones and drops some. The table has 190,000 or so clones, more than 55% seen once. The origin of this receptor is a human donor with alopecia areata. The sample here was CD4+ T cells sorted from blood, taken at week 4, from a patient treated with tofacitinib. This sequence joins TRBV20-1 and TRBJ2-7; no reliable D call. CDR3 DNA sequence: TGCAGTGCTAGAGTCCCATACGAGCAGTACTTC. Translating it yields CSARVPYEQYF.